Listed below are T cell receptor beta chains from one sample, sequenced in a study of blood T cell repertoires in COVID-19. Assay: immunoSEQ multiplex PCR; the TCRdb copy retains only in-frame clones and omits some. The repertoire has under 350,000 clones, 86% of them found once; the top ten carry about 2.6%. The source material was PBMCs or T cells enriched from blood (not recorded which). The receptors were gathered from a woman under 30 who had recovered from COVID-19. The CDR3 runs from the conserved cysteine through the conserved F or W. The D gene is left open where the match is weak.

>TRBJ2-7|14|.|TRBV5-1
TGCGCCAGCAGCCAACCGGGGGGCCTGAACGAGCAGTACTTC
CASSQPGGLNEQYF
>TRBJ2-3|16|.|TRBV5-4
TGTGCCAGCAGCCTCGTTGGGAGGCCCAGCACAGATACGCAGTATTTT
CASSLVGRPSTDTQYF
>TRBJ1-2|15|.|TRBV2
TGTGCCAGCAGTACGGATTCTCGGGGAAACTATGGCTACACCTTC
CASSTDSRGNYGYTF
>TRBJ2-2|15|.|TRBV27
TGTGCCAGCAGTGCAAGCGGTTACCCCACCGGGGAGCTGTTTTTT
CASSASGYPTGELFF
>TRBJ1-1|14|.|TRBV7-2
TGTGCCAGCAGACCAGGGGACCGGGACACTGAAGCTTTCTTT
CASRPGDRDTEAFF
>TRBJ2-1|16|TRBD2|TRBV6-4
TGTGCCAGCAGTGAATCGGGTAGCGGGGGGCCGAATGAGCAGTTCTTC
CASSESGSGGPNEQFF
>TRBJ2-5|17|TRBD2|TRBV7-8
TGTGCCAGCAGCCCGCTCATGACTAGCGAGAACCAAGAGACCCAGTACTTC
CASSPLMTSENQETQYF
>TRBJ2-1|17|TRBD2|TRBV28
TGTGCCAGCAGTGTCCCGGGACTAGCGGGATCCTACAATGAGCAGTTCTTC
CASSVPGLAGSYNEQFF
>TRBJ2-1|15|TRBD2|TRBV5-1
TGCGCCAGCAGCACGTCGGGGGGGCGGTTCGATGAGCAGTTCTTC
CASSTSGGRFDEQFF
>TRBJ2-1|17|TRBD1|TRBV7-6
TGTGCCAGCAGCTTTGGCACCGGGACAGGGGGTCTCAATGAGCAGTTCTTC
CASSFGTGTGGLNEQFF
>TRBJ1-2|14|.|TRBV5-6
TGTGCCAGCACCCTGGGGGGGATAAACTATGGCTACACCTTC
CASTLGGINYGYTF